The rows below give T cell receptor beta chains drawn from one sample of a study of blood T cell repertoires in COVID-19. Sequencing used immunoSEQ multiplex PCR; TCRdb keeps in-frame clones, though not all of them. Of approximately 120,000 clones in the sample, about 78% are singletons; the top ten hold approximately 4.2%. Source material: peripheral blood. These TCRs come from a human donor in a cohort sampled during active or convalescent COVID-19. CDR3s include the opening cysteine and the closing phenylalanine or tryptophan. A D gene is named only where the DNA matches it firmly. Clone size is not always given. Where it is, it says once, few, many or a class for expanded clones.

clone_size j_call v_call d_call cdr3_length cdr3_nt cdr3_aa
- TRBJ2-1 TRBV11-2 TRBD2 16 TGTGCCAGCAGCTTAGTGAGGCTAGCGGGATTCAATGAGCAGTTCTTC CASSLVRLAGFNEQFF
- TRBJ1-5 TRBV19 TRBD1 16 TGTGCCAGTAGTATAGACGGACAGGGGGCCAATCAGCCCCAGCATTTT CASSIDGQGANQPQHF
- TRBJ2-7 TRBV6-2/TRBV6-3 TRBD1 15 TGTGCCAGCAGTTTGATCGGACAGGGTGGCTACGAGCAGTACTTC CASSLIGQGGYEQYF
- TRBJ2-2 TRBV18 - 15 TGTGCCAGCTCACACGGACTAAAACCCACCGGGGAGCTGTTTTTT CASSHGLKPTGELFF
- TRBJ2-5 TRBV27 - 13 TGTGCCAGCAGTTTTAGACAGCAAGAGACCCAGTACTTC CASSFRQQETQYF
- TRBJ1-5 TRBV27 - 16 TGTGCCAGCAGTTTATCGGCTGTGGGAGGAAATCAGCCCCAGCATTTT CASSLSAVGGNQPQHF
- TRBJ2-1 TRBV7-2 TRBD1 16 TGTGCCAGCAGCCAGGGGGACAGGGGGCACTACAATGAGCAGTTCTTC CASSQGDRGHYNEQFF
once TRBJ2-3 TRBV27 - 13 TGTGCCAGCAGATCAGGTTTAGTAGATACGCAGTATTTT CASRSGLVDTQYF
- TRBJ2-7 TRBV10-3 - 12 TGTGCCATCAGTGACTCGGAGGACGAGCAGTACTTC CAISDSEDEQYF
few TRBJ2-1 TRBV7-8 TRBD2 17 TGTGCCAGCAGCTTAAAGATTAGCGGGGGGACGGGCGATGAGCAGTTCTTC CASSLKISGGTGDEQFF
- TRBJ1-5 TRBV4-3 - 15 TGCGCCAGCAGCCAAGAACCCGCGTCCAATCAGCCCCAGCATTTT CASSQEPASNQPQHF
- TRBJ1-1 TRBV11-2 - 15 TGTGCCAGCAGCCTCTCCAGCGGAAGGAACACTGAAGCTTTCTTT CASSLSSGRNTEAFF
few TRBJ1-2 TRBV19 TRBD1 14 TGTGCCAGTAGTGAACAGGGGGCGTCCGGCGGCTACACCTTC CASSEQGASGGYTF
- TRBJ1-5 TRBV19 - 15 TGTGCCAGTAGTATAGATCGGACAGACAATCAGCCCCAGCATTTT CASSIDRTDNQPQHF
- TRBJ1-1 TRBV5-4 TRBD1 16 TGTGCCAGCAGCGGTACCGGGACAGGGAAGAACACTGAAGCTTTCTTT CASSGTGTGKNTEAFF
- TRBJ1-1 TRBV6-2/TRBV6-3 - 13 TGTGCCAGCAGCCTCGGACAGAACACTGAAGCTTTCTTT CASSLGQNTEAFF
- TRBJ2-7 TRBV7-9 - 15 TGTGCCAGCAGCTTAGTAGGGACATACTCCTACGAGCAGTACTTC CASSLVGTYSYEQYF
once TRBJ2-5 TRBV3-1/TRBV3-2 - 9 TGTGCCAGCAGCCTTCATGGCTACTTC CASSLHGYF
- TRBJ2-3 TRBV5-1 - 13 TGCGCCAGCAGCTACGGGGGCACAGATACGCAGTATTTT CASSYGGTDTQYF
- TRBJ1-1 TRBV6-5 - 15 TGTGCCAGCAGTTTTCTTACCCCGGGGAACACTGAAGCTTTCTTT CASSFLTPGNTEAFF
- TRBJ1-5 TRBV19 TRBD1 14 TGTGCCAGTAGCCGGGCGGCAGGGGGGCAGCCCCAGCATTTT CASSRAAGGQPQHF
- TRBJ2-5 TRBV5-4 - 13 TGTGCCAGCAGCTTGGTTCTCCAAGAGACCCAGTACTTC CASSLVLQETQYF
- TRBJ1-2 TRBV19 - 13 TGTGCCAGTAGTATAGCCTCGGGCTATGGCTACACCTTC CASSIASGYGYTF
- TRBJ2-1 TRBV6-6 TRBD1 12 TGTGCCAGCAGGGGACAGGGGGCGGTGCGGTTCTTC CASRGQGAVRFF
- TRBJ2-7 TRBV6-5 TRBD1 16 TGTGCCAGCAGTTACTCCGGGACAGGGGTCTCCTACGAGCAGTACTTC CASSYSGTGVSYEQYF
- TRBJ2-7 TRBV3-1/TRBV3-2 TRBD2 16 TGTGCCAGCAGCCAAGACGCTAGCGGGAGCTTGTACGAGCAGTACTTC CASSQDASGSLYEQYF
once TRBJ1-1 TRBV12-3/TRBV12-4 - 13 TGTGCCAGCAAAAAGGAGTTGAACACTGAAGCTTTCTTT CASKKELNTEAFF
few TRBJ1-1 TRBV10-1 TRBD1 13 TGCGCCAGCAGTGAGTCAGACAGGGTTGGCGCTTTCTTT CASSESDRVGAFF
- TRBJ1-2 TRBV28 TRBD1 17 TGTGCCAGCAGTTTAAATCTGGGACAGGGGGCTGACTATGGCTACACCTTC CASSLNLGQGADYGYTF
- TRBJ2-1 TRBV7-6 TRBD2 17 TGTGCCAGCAGCCTGGAAAGCGGGAGGGCGTATTACAATGAGCAGTTCTTC CASSLESGRAYYNEQFF
- TRBJ2-1 TRBV19 TRBD2 19 TGTGCCAGTAGAGCAGACCCCCATTGGCTAGCGGGAGATTGGAATGAGCAGTTCTTC CASRADPHWLAGDWNEQFF
- TRBJ2-1 TRBV27 - 14 TGTGCCAGCAGTCAACTAGCTGGTACGAATGAGCAGTTCTTC CASSQLAGTNEQFF
- TRBJ1-1 TRBV5-1 - 14 TGCGCCAGCAGCACGGGTTATTTGAACACTGAAGCTTTCTTT CASSTGYLNTEAFF
- TRBJ1-1 TRBV7-2 - 13 TGTGCCAGCAGCTTAGACGACAGCACTGAAGCTTTCTTT CASSLDDSTEAFF
- TRBJ1-4 TRBV15 - 16 TGTGCCACCAGCAGAGATATGTGGGACATAACTGAAAAACTGTTTTTT CATSRDMWDITEKLFF
- TRBJ2-2 TRBV4-3 - 19 TGCGCCAGCAGCCAAGATGGGGTCAGGGGCCTCTTAAACACCGGGGAGCTGTTTTTT CASSQDGVRGLLNTGELFF
few TRBJ2-7 TRBV5-4 - 15 TGTGCCAGCAGTGTCCCGGGGGGCGGCTTCAGCGAGCAGTACTTC CASSVPGGGFSEQYF
- TRBJ2-1 TRBV7-9 TRBD2 16 TGTGCCAGCGTTTTAGCGGGTCGATCGGCGGTGAATGAGCAGTTCTTC CASVLAGRSAVNEQFF
- TRBJ2-7 TRBV20-1 - 11 TGCAGTGCTAGAGGTGGGAGCGAGCAGTACTTC CSARGGSEQYF
- TRBJ1-3 TRBV5-5 - 14 TGTGCCAGCAGCGTCGGTCCGACTGGAAACACCATATATTTT CASSVGPTGNTIYF
- TRBJ1-1 TRBV5-6 TRBD1 17 TGTGCCAGCAGCTTGCGGGGAGCGGGACAGGGAGGGACTGAAGCTTTCTTT CASSLRGAGQGGTEAFF
- TRBJ2-5 TRBV7-8 TRBD2 16 TGTGCCAGCAGCTTAGGGGGGGGAGGGACGAAAGAGACCCAGTACTTC CASSLGGGGTKETQYF
- TRBJ2-5 TRBV18 TRBD2 15 TGTGCCAGCTCACCACCTAGCGGGAGTCGGGAGACCCAGTACTTC CASSPPSGSRETQYF